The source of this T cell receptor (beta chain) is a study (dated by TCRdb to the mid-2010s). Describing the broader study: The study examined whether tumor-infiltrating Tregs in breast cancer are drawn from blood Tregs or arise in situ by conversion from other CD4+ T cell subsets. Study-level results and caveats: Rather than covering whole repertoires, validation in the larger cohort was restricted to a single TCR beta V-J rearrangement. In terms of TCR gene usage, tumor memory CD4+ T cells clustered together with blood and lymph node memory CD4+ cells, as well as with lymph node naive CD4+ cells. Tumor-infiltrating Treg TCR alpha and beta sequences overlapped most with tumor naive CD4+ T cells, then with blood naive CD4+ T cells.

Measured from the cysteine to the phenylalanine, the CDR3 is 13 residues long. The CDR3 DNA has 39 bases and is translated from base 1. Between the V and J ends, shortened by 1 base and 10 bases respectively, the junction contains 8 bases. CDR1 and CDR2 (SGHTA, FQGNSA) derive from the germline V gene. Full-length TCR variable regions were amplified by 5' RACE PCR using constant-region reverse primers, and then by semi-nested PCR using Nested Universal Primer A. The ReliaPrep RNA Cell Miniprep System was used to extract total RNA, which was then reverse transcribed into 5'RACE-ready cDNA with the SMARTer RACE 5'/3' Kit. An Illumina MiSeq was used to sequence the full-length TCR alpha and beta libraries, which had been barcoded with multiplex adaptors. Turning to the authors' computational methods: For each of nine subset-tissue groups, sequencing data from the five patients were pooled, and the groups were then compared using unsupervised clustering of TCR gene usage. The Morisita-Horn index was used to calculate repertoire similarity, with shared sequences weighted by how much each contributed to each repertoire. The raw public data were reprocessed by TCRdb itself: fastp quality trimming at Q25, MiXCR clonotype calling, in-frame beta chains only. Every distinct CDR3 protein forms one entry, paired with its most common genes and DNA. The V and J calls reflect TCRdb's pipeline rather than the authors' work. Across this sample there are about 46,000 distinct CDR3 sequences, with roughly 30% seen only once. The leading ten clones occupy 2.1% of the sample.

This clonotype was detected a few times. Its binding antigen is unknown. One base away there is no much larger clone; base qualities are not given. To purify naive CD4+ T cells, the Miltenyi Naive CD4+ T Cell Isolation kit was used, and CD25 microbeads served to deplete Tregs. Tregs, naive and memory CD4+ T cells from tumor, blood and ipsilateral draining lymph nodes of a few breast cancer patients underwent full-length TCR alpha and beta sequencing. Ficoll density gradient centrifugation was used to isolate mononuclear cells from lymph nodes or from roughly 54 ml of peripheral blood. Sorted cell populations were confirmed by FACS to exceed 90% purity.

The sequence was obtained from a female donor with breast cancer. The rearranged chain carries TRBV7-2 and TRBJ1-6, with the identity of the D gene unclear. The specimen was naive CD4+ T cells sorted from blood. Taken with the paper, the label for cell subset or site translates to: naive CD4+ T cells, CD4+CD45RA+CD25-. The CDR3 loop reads CASSLEAESPLHF. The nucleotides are TGTGCCAGCAGCTTAGAGGCGGAATCACCCCTCCACTTT.